This T cell receptor (beta chain) was retrieved from a study of graft-versus-host responses after intestinal transplantation. Study background: After anti-thymocyte globulin induction, recipients took tacrolimus and steroids for 3 to 4 years.

The ends were cut back, 3 bases at V and 4 bases at J, with 6 bases in the middle. CDR1 and CDR2 from the germline V gene are LNHDA and SQIVND (reference sequence). This CDR3 spans 12 amino acids. Profiled with immunoSEQ multiplex PCR; TCRdb holds only in-frame clones, not every one. Among approximately 63,000 clones listed, about 89% were seen once. Processing released intraepithelial and lamina propria lymphocytes from the graft tissue. Study findings and constraints: Present in recipient marrow, GvH clones included some that appeared first in ileum or blood.

Regarding this clone: Its antigen is still unknown.

The receptor's source is a human patient who received an intestinal transplant, so some T cells may come from the graft donor. The chain uses TRBV19 and TRBJ2-5, with D tentatively TRBD2 (6 bases). Sequencing used ileum tissue, obtained 350 to 400 days after transplant. CDR3 nucleotide sequence: TGTGCCAGTAGTATGGGGGGAGAGACCCAGTACTTC. Translation: CASSMGGETQYF. Looking up the rest from reference TRBV19 and TRBJ2-5 gives the full variable domain: DGGITQSPKYLFRKEGQNVTLSCEQNLNHDAMYWYRQDPGQGLRLIYYSQIVNDFQKGDIAEGYSVSREKKESFPLTVTSAQKNPTAFYLCASSMGGETQYFGPGTRLLVL.